Below, 10 T cell receptor beta chains from the same sample are listed, as sequenced in a study of CD8 T cells in Susac syndrome. The authors reverse transcribed roughly 0.5 to 1 ug RNA with random hexamers. TCRdb re-called the immunoSEQ multiplex PCR reads through MiXCR, storing one row per CDR3 protein. This table holds more than 85,000 distinct CDR3 sequences, roughly 94% found once. The sample comprised CD4+ T cells from PBMCs. Source of these receptors: a human donor with Susac syndrome.

This rearrangement joins TRBV15 to TRBJ2-5, with D possibly TRBD2 on 6 matching bases. Trimming removed 0 bases from V and 7 bases from J, with 12 bases in between. This CDR3 contains 14 residues. CDR1 and CDR2 from the germline V gene are LNHNV and YYDKDF (reference sequence). For the CDR3, the DNA is TGTGCCACCAGCAGAGATCTCGTGGAGGGGACCCAGTACTTC. This codes for CATSRDLVEGTQYF.

V is TRBV16 and J is TRBJ1-5; D is perhaps TRBD1 (6 bases). The length of the CDR3 is 15 residues. Trimming cost V 5 bases and J 7 bases, with 18 bases left between them. Germline V gives CDR1 KGHSY, CDR2 FQNENV. The CDR3 sequence: CASSLLRGNGQPQHF. CDR3 sequence (DNA): TGTGCCAGCAGCTTACTCAGGGGCAACGGCCAGCCCCAGCATTTT.

V is TRBV27 and J is TRBJ2-3; 8 bases match TRBD2. V gave up 5 bases and J gave up 2 bases; unmatched junction bases: 6. Germline-derived CDR1 and CDR2 are MNHEY and SMNVEV (reference sequence). This CDR3 spans 15 amino acids. CDR3 in DNA: TGTGCCAGCAGTCTACTAGCGGTCCCCACAGATACGCAGTATTTT. This encodes CASSLLAVPTDTQYF.

This chain connects TRBV12-3 or TRBV12-4 to TRBJ2-3; 10 bases align to TRBD2. V shed 6 bases, J shed 5 bases, and the junction held 8 bases outside the gene matches. CDR3 length equals 15 residues. CDR3 loop: CASRLLAGWKDTQYF. As DNA, the CDR3 is TGTGCCAGCAGACTACTAGCGGGGTGGAAAGATACGCAGTATTTT.

The sample holds one count of this clonotype. This chain links TRBV29-1 with TRBJ1-4, with D tentatively TRBD1 (6 bases). The germline V gene has CDR1 SQVTM and CDR2 ANQGSEA. The V end was cut by 3 bases, the J end by 2 bases, with 7 bases between. The CDR3 sequence is 13 residues long. CDR3 nucleotides: TGCAGCGTTGACAGGGGTACTAATGAAAAACTGTTTTTT. It specifies CSVDRGTNEKLFF.

The rearrangement joins TRBV28 to TRBJ1-1; tentatively, D is TRBD1 (5 bases). CDR1 is MDHEN and CDR2 is SYDVKM in the germline V gene. The V end lost 4 bases, the J end lost 7 bases, and 7 bases lay between the germline ends. This CDR3 contains 11 residues. The CDR3 DNA is TGTGCCAGCAGTTCGGGACTTGAAGCTTTCTTT. Protein product: CASSSGLEAFF.

The DNA of the CDR3 is TGTGCCAGCAGTCCTCCCAGGGGGGGGGCCGGGGAGCTGTTTTTT. It is translated as CASSPPRGGAGELFF. The chain recombines TRBV28 with TRBJ2-2; tentatively, D is TRBD1 or TRBD2 (7 bases each). Trimming cost V 5 bases and J 6 bases, with 16 bases left between them. Looked up from germline, CDR1 is MDHEN and CDR2 is SYDVKM. This CDR3 has 15 amino acids.

V usage is TRBV4-2 and J usage is TRBJ1-5, with D possibly TRBD1 on 5 matching bases. V lost 1 base to trimming and J lost 0 bases, with 7 bases between them. Germline V gene sequence: CDR1 LGHNA, CDR2 YNFKEQ. This CDR3 comprises 15 residues. The CDR3 region is CASSQGQISNQPQHF. CDR3 sequence (DNA): TGTGCCAGCAGCCAAGGACAGATTAGCAATCAGCCCCAGCATTTT.

CDR3 protein: CATSEPTLGTQYF. The CDR3 DNA follows: TGTGCCACCAGTGAGCCAACCCTGGGGACCCAGTACTTC. This rearrangement joins TRBV24-1 to TRBJ2-5; D remains unclear. Per germline, CDR1 KGHDR and CDR2 SFDVKD. The CDR3 totals 13 residues. The V end lost 4 bases, the J end lost 7 bases, and 12 bases lay between the germline ends.

The rearrangement links TRBV7-9 to TRBJ2-3, with a tentative D call TRBD1 (5 bases). V was trimmed by 5 bases and J by 7 bases, leaving 10 bases between them. The CDR3 has 12 amino acids. Germline loops: CDR1 SEHNR, CDR2 FQNEAQ (reference sequence). The CDR3 coding sequence is TGTGCCAGCAGCAAAGGGGTAAATACGCAGTATTTT. Translating it yields CASSKGVNTQYF.